This T cell receptor beta chain is from a study of CD8+CD57+ T cells in acquired aplastic anemia (dated by TCRdb to 2017 to 2018). Concerning the study at large: A mean of approximately 2.9 ug of DNA, ranging from roughly 0.17 to 30 ug, was extracted from sorted CD4+ and CD8+ cells. For healthy donor samples, the average read count was around 10 million for CD4+ cells and around 12 million for CD8+ cells. The investigation overall reported the following: Roughly 30 CD8+ CDR3 sequences were shared between patients and controls but appeared highly expressed in patients and within their immunodominant clones. No significant difference in CD8+ Simpson's diversity was found between patients and healthy controls (P=0.060).

The cysteine opens and the phenylalanine closes a CDR3 of 12 amino acids. The DNA shown is the 36-base CDR3, in frame from base 1. CDR1 and CDR2 (SGHAT, FQDESV) derive from the germline V gene (reference sequence). The junction shows trimming of 5 bases on V and 8 bases on J, plus 12 bases between the germline ends. A word on this clonotype: There is no known antigen for this receptor. No base quality information exists; no much larger clone differs at one position.

TCR beta VDJ combination and CDR3 sequence profiling used genomic DNA as the template. TCR repertoire sequencing was run on an Illumina HiSeq 2000. The authors' analysis ran thus. Repertoires were assessed using TRBV/TRBJ rearrangement plots, CDR3 size and DJ length profiles, and Simpson's diversity index. The most abundant DNA sequence in the deep sequencing data was taken as the immunodominant clone. CDR3 amino acid sequences were screened for sharing across subjects and compared with published repertoires and the VDJdb database. TCRdb ran its own pipeline on the public reads, namely fastp trimming at Q25 and MiXCR clone calling, and kept in-frame beta chains. Identical CDR3 protein sequences are pooled into one entry, listed with their most common genes and DNA. The V and J calls follow TCRdb's processing rather than the paper's. This sample gives over 40,000 distinct CDR3 sequences in total; around two thirds of them show up just once. The ten biggest clones cover roughly 34% of the sample.

The study deep-sequenced TCR repertoires of sorted CD4+ and CD8+ blood T cells from severe aplastic anemia patients and healthy subjects. Ficoll-Paque density gradient centrifugation was used to isolate peripheral blood mononuclear cells. Before DNA extraction, CD4+ and CD8+ T cells were sorted by FACS or by magnetic beads. The source is a human donor in good health, serving as a control. Material: sorted CD4+, CD8+, or CD8+CD57+ T cells (not recorded which) from PBMCs. This sequence uses TRBV11-1 and TRBJ1-1; the D gene is perhaps TRBD1, on 6 matching bases. The DNA sequence is given as TGTGCCAGCAGCCAGGGCAGGGGAGAAGCTTTCTTT. This codes for CASSQGRGEAFF. The variable domain in full, with residues beyond the CDR3 obtained from the reference TRBV11-1 and TRBJ1-1 genes, is EAEVAQSPRYKITEKSQAVAFWCDPISGHATLYWYRQILGQGPELLVQFQDESVVDDSQLPKDRFSAERLKGVDSTLKIQPAELGDSAMYLCASSQGRGEAFFGQGTRLTVV.